Following are 22 T cell receptor beta chains from one sample sequenced in a study of identical twins. TCRdb ran MiXCR on the 5' RACE reads and lists one entry per CDR3 protein. This table holds over 550,000 distinct CDR3 sequences, just over 7% found once. The sample was also linked to a second study, of yellow fever vaccine responses in identical twins.

The sample was PBMCs. Receptors originate from a woman aged 18-29 years in good health.

J is TRBJ2-5 and V is TRBV5-1; no clear D. The germline V gene has CDR1 SGHRS and CDR2 YFSETQ. With 0 bases removed from V and 5 bases from J, the gap between germline ends came to 14 bases. The CDR3 is made up of 15 amino acids. The CDR3 DNA is TGCGCCAGCAGCTTGGACGACAATTTTCGGGAGACCCAGTACTTC. This sequence encodes CASSLDDNFRETQYF.

In its sample, this clonotype was seen many times. V usage is TRBV29-1 and J usage is TRBJ2-7, with D tentatively TRBD1 (6 bases). This CDR3 is built from 13 residues. Germline CDR1 SQVTM, CDR2 ANQGSEA. Trimming cost V 4 bases and J 1 base, with 11 bases left between them. Here the CDR3 DNA reads TGCAGCGTTGTGACAGGATTTTCCTACGAGCAGTACTTC. Protein sequence: CSVVTGFSYEQYF.

The V call is TRBV12-3 or TRBV12-4, the J call TRBJ2-1; D is undetermined. V gave up 7 bases and J gave up 0 bases, with 13 bases separating them. This CDR3 is 15 amino acids long. CDR3 sequence: CASKGGPNSYNEQFF. The CDR3, as DNA: TGTGCCAGCAAGGGCGGCCCGAACTCCTACAATGAGCAGTTCTTC.

The chain has TRBV6-2 or TRBV6-3 and TRBJ2-2; D remains unclear. Germline CDR1 and CDR2: MNHEY and SVGEGT. This CDR3 has 16 residues. V was cut by 2 bases and J by 1 base, with 11 bases left in between. CDR3 DNA sequence: TGTGCCAGCAGTTACACCATGGACCGGAACACCGGGGAGCTGTTTTTT. It yields the protein CASSYTMDRNTGELFF.

The chain links TRBV18 to TRBJ2-5; 7 bases are a match to TRBD1. The CDR3 has 15 amino acids. CDR1 KGHSH and CDR2 LQKENI come from the germline V gene. Trimming removed 3 bases from V and 1 base from J; junction bases left unmatched: 5. CDR3 region: CASSPQAGGQETQYF. The CDR3 DNA sequence: TGTGCCAGCTCACCCCAAGCAGGGGGCCAAGAGACCCAGTACTTC.

This clonotype has ten or more counts. J is TRBJ2-1 and V is TRBV28, with no clear D. Germline-derived CDR1 and CDR2 are MDHEN and SYDVKM. V was cut by 3 bases and J by 4 bases, with 13 bases left in between. The CDR3 runs 15 residues. CDR3 in DNA: TGTGCCAGCAGTTTTATCCGAATGGGGTACAATGAGCAGTTCTTC. Amino acids: CASSFIRMGYNEQFF.

This clonotype was recorded many times. The genes are TRBV5-1 and TRBJ2-7; D is unclear. The V end lost 0 bases, the J end lost 4 bases, and 11 bases lay between the germline ends. This CDR3 region has 14 residues. Germline V gives CDR1 SGHRS, CDR2 YFSETQ. The CDR3 coding sequence is TGCGCCAGCAGCTTGGCTCTAGATGTGTACGAGCAGTACTTC. Translation gives CASSLALDVYEQYF.

This clonotype showed up just a few times. The chain joins TRBV10-3 to TRBJ2-7; no reliable D call. Germline V gene lookup returns CDR1 ENHRY and CDR2 SYGVKD. The CDR3 extends over 13 amino acids. Trimming stripped 4 bases from V and 2 bases from J, with 9 bases between. The CDR3 DNA follows: TGTGCCATCAGTGTCGAGGCCCCCTACGAGCAGTACTTC. Amino acid sequence: CAISVEAPYEQYF.

This clonotype was counted at least ten times. This chain connects TRBV4-1 to TRBJ2-1, with D uncertain. The CDR3 is 13 amino acids. Trimming left V 0 bases short and J 8 bases short, with 8 bases between. In germline, CDR1 is MGHRA, CDR2 YSYEKL. The CDR3 bases are TGCGCCAGCAGCCAAGAGGGCCGCGATGAGCAGTTCTTC. Translated: CASSQEGRDEQFF.

This clonotype was detected only a few times. In DNA form, the CDR3 reads TGTGCCAGCAGCCCCGAGAGGGGGACTGGTGGTTCAGATACGCAGTATTTT. It yields the protein CASSPERGTGGSDTQYF. The chain joins TRBV3-1 to TRBJ2-3; the D gene could be TRBD1 or TRBD2 (6 bases each). Germline lookup yields CDR1 LGHDT and CDR2 YNNKEL (reference sequence). This CDR3 is 17 amino acids long. Deletions cut 4 bases from V and 4 bases from J, with 21 bases between.

The chain links TRBV3-1 to TRBJ2-1, with 8 bases that match TRBD2. This CDR3 contains 20 residues. J lost 0 bases, V lost 0 bases, and 13 bases had no gene match. Germline V lookup: CDR1 LGHDT, CDR2 YNNKEL (reference sequence). This chain's CDR3 is CASSQDLEAGGLISYNEQFF. The CDR3 DNA reads TGTGCCAGCAGCCAAGATCTTGAGGCGGGGGGATTAATCTCCTACAATGAGCAGTTCTTC.

The sample holds a few counts of this clonotype. The chain links TRBV18 to TRBJ1-4; 7 bases are a match to TRBD1. Germline V gene data show CDR1 as KGHSH and CDR2 as LQKENI. V shed 3 bases, J shed 3 bases, and the junction held 1 base outside the gene matches. This CDR3 region has 14 residues. The CDR3 DNA is TGTGCCAGCTCACCGGGACAGCCTAATGAAAAACTGTTTTTT. This translates into CASSPGQPNEKLFF. Full variable domain (rest looked up from reference TRBV18 and TRBJ1-4): NAGVMQNPRHLVRRRGQEARLRCSPMKGHSHVYWYRQLPEEGLKFMVYLQKENIIDESGMPKERFSAEFPKEGPSILRIQQVVRGDSAAYFCASSPGQPNEKLFFGSGTQLSVL.

This clonotype appeared many times. The chain carries TRBV14 and TRBJ2-5; the D call may be TRBD1 or TRBD2 (6 bases each). The CDR3 consists of 15 residues. Germline CDR1 reads SGHDN; CDR2 reads FVKESK. V was trimmed by 0 bases and J by 5 bases, leaving 13 bases between them. The CDR3 protein is CASSQEIRGGETQYF. CDR3 DNA: TGTGCCAGCAGCCAAGAGATCAGGGGAGGCGAGACCCAGTACTTC.

Only a few counts were recorded for this clonotype. This chain joins TRBV5-1 and TRBJ2-1, with 7 bases matching TRBD2. Germline assignment: CDR1 SGHRS and CDR2 YFSETQ. The CDR3 length is 16 residues. V shed 7 bases and J 3 bases; nucleotides not matched to a gene: 13. The CDR3 DNA sequence: TGCGCCAGCGCGATTGTAAGTCAGCGGGGCTACAATGAGCAGTTCTTC. The encoded protein is CASAIVSQRGYNEQFF. Supplemented by reference TRBV5-1 and TRBJ2-1, the full variable domain reads KAGVTQTPRYLIKTRGQQVTLSCSPISGHRSVSWYQQTPGQGLQFLFEYFSETQRNKGNFPGRFSGRQFSNSRSEMNVSTLELGDSALYLCASAIVSQRGYNEQFFGPGTRLTVL.

The gene calls are TRBV6-2 or TRBV6-3 and TRBJ2-7; D might be TRBD1 (6 bases). Trimming stripped 1 base from V and 1 base from J, with 11 bases between. Germline V gene lookup returns CDR1 MNHEY and CDR2 SVGEGT. The CDR3 is 15 amino acids. CDR3 sequence: CASSYYRVGSYEQYF. CDR3 nucleotide sequence: TGTGCCAGCAGTTACTACAGGGTTGGATCCTACGAGCAGTACTTC.

The V call is TRBV5-1, the J call TRBJ2-2; 7 nucleotides line up with TRBD1. The germline V gene encodes CDR1 SGHRS and CDR2 YFSETQ. V lost 4 bases, J lost 6 bases, and 6 bases stayed unmatched. The CDR3 runs 14 residues. The CDR3 reads CASSQRTGAGELFF. The CDR3 nucleotides read TGCGCCAGCAGCCAGAGGACAGGTGCCGGGGAGCTGTTTTTT.

The V and J genes are TRBV10-1 and TRBJ2-1; TRBD1 aligns across 8 bases. V lost 8 bases to trimming and J lost 3 bases; unmatched junction nucleotides: 6. The CDR3 spans 14 residues. The germline gives CDR1 WNHNN, CDR2 SYGVQD (reference sequence). DNA for the CDR3: TGCGCCAGCGGTAGGACAGGGATCTACAATGAGCAGTTCTTC. Protein sequence: CASGRTGIYNEQFF.

The rearrangement uses TRBV12-3 or TRBV12-4 and TRBJ2-3; D ambiguous. CDR3 length: 13 amino acids. Trimming stripped 3 bases from V and 4 bases from J, with 8 bases between. CDR3 loop: CASSLVPPDTQYF. The CDR3 DNA is TGTGCCAGCAGTTTGGTCCCCCCAGATACGCAGTATTTT.

This clonotype appeared many times. The chain is built from TRBV12-3 or TRBV12-4 and TRBJ2-5; 9 bases map to TRBD2. CDR3 length: 16 residues. V trimming: 2 bases; J trimming: 0 bases; junction bases outside the gene matches: 4. CDR3 residues: CASSLRLAEDQETQYF. The CDR3 DNA sequence: TGTGCCAGCAGTTTACGACTAGCGGAGGACCAAGAGACCCAGTACTTC.

This clonotype occurred a few times. V usage is TRBV6-2 or TRBV6-3 and J usage is TRBJ1-6; possibly TRBD1 for D (5 bases). The V gene's germline CDR1 is MNHEY and CDR2 SVGEGT. V was trimmed by 2 bases and J by 6 bases, leaving 11 bases between them. There are 15 residues in the CDR3. The CDR3 DNA is TGTGCCAGCAGTTACGGTCGTCAGGGTAATTCACCCCTCCACTTT. This codes for CASSYGRQGNSPLHF.

This clonotype was recorded a few times. The rearrangement uses TRBV27 and TRBJ1-6; tentative D call: TRBD1 (5 bases). Trimming cost V 8 bases and J 0 bases, with 14 bases left between them. The CDR3 is 16 residues long. Germline assignment: CDR1 MNHEY and CDR2 SMNVEV (reference sequence). CDR3 nucleotides: TGTGCCAGCCGCAAATGGGGGAGCTCCTATAATTCACCCCTCCACTTT. It translates to CASRKWGSSYNSPLHF.

This clonotype has more than one count but fewer than ten. This rearrangement joins TRBV25-1 to TRBJ2-2; possibly TRBD2 for D (7 bases). The V gene's germline CDR1 is MGHDK and CDR2 SYGVNS. This CDR3 region has 13 residues. Trimming left V 3 bases short and J 7 bases short, with 9 bases between. Here the CDR3 reads CASSDGGRGELFF. The CDR3 DNA is TGTGCCAGCAGTGACGGGGGGCGCGGGGAGCTGTTTTTT.